The 21 T cell receptor beta chains presented below share a single source sample, sequenced in a study of T cells after yellow fever vaccination. TCRdb redid the calling of the 5' RACE reads with MiXCR, one entry per CDR3 protein. The table shows hundreds of thousands of distinct CDR3 sequences, with approximately 6% occurring only once. Sequences were derived from PBMCs, sampled 5 days after the yellow fever booster vaccination. These receptors were collected from a young man who received the YFV17D yellow fever vaccine.

V usage is TRBV19 and J usage is TRBJ2-1, with D tentatively TRBD1 (6 bases). V was trimmed by 4 bases and J by 0 bases, leaving 19 bases between them. CDR3 size: 18 residues. From germline, CDR1 is LNHDA and CDR2 SQIVND (reference sequence). CDR3: CASSRQGSTLGSYNEQFF. The CDR3 DNA sequence: TGTGCCAGTAGTAGGCAGGGGAGTACCCTGGGCTCCTACAATGAGCAGTTCTTC.

The sample holds many counts of this clonotype. The chain has TRBV7-9 and TRBJ2-7, with D hard to call. The CDR3 is 14 residues long. Trimming took off 6 bases at V and 0 bases at J, with 12 bases between the two ends. Germline CDR1 and CDR2: SEHNR and FQNEAQ (reference sequence). In nucleotides, the CDR3 is TGTGCCAGCAGGGCAGCTTCCGGCTCCTACGAGCAGTACTTC. Its translation is CASRAASGSYEQYF.

The chain uses TRBV7-2 and TRBJ2-7; D is undetermined. Germline CDR1 and CDR2: SGHTA and FQGNSA. The CDR3 covers 14 residues. V was trimmed by 5 bases and J by 0 bases, leaving 11 bases between them. The CDR3 region is CASSPRPISYEQYF. The CDR3 DNA reads as TGTGCCAGCAGCCCCCGACCAATCTCCTACGAGCAGTACTTC.

This clonotype was observed a few times. V and J are TRBV9 and TRBJ2-2; D is unresolved. V lost 0 bases to trimming and J lost 2 bases, with 11 bases between them. Germline CDR1 SGDLS, CDR2 YYNGEE. CDR3 size: 16 residues. DNA of the CDR3: TGTGCCAGCAGCGTAGATTCCGGCGGAAACACCGGGGAGCTGTTTTTT. Its protein product is CASSVDSGGNTGELFF.

This clonotype was detected ten times or more. This sequence joins TRBV20-1 and TRBJ1-2; TRBD1 agrees at 7 bases. This CDR3 comprises 13 residues. V shed 0 bases and J 5 bases; nucleotides not matched to a gene: 3. Looked up from germline, CDR1 is DFQATT and CDR2 is SNEGSKA (reference sequence). This CDR3 is CSARETGLYGYTF. As DNA, the CDR3 is TGCAGTGCTAGAGAGACAGGGTTGTATGGCTACACCTTC.

This clonotype was counted ten times or more. This chain uses TRBV7-9 with TRBJ2-6, with D possibly TRBD2 on 6 matching bases. Trimming took off 3 bases at V and 0 bases at J, with 9 bases between the two ends. The CDR3 is made up of 16 amino acids. The germline V gene encodes CDR1 SEHNR and CDR2 FQNEAQ (reference sequence). The CDR3 loop reads CASSLGGRSGANVLTF. The CDR3 bases are TGTGCCAGCAGCTTGGGGGGACGCTCTGGGGCCAACGTCCTGACTTTC.

This clonotype has only a few counts. This chain joins TRBV27 and TRBJ2-7, with 8 bases that match TRBD1. This CDR3 has 16 amino acids. Germline loops: CDR1 MNHEY, CDR2 SMNVEV (reference sequence). V shed 7 bases and J 2 bases; nucleotides not matched to a gene: 13. CDR3 DNA: TGTGCCAGCACCTCCAGGAGTGGACAGGGTCCCTACGAGCAGTACTTC. Protein product: CASTSRSGQGPYEQYF.

This clonotype was observed many times. V and J are TRBV5-1 and TRBJ2-3; D unclear. Trimming took 1 base from V and 6 from J, leaving 9 bases between them. The germline V gene encodes CDR1 SGHRS and CDR2 YFSETQ. The CDR3 sequence is 13 residues long. The CDR3 region has the DNA TGCGCCAGCAGCTTGTTTCCTCCGGATACGCAGTATTTT. It codes for CASSLFPPDTQYF.

V gene TRBV5-6 combines with J gene TRBJ1-1; 8 bases agree with TRBD1. The CDR3 has 13 amino acids. V dropped 5 bases and J dropped 4; count of bases not matched to a gene: 4. In germline, CDR1 is SGHDT, CDR2 YYEEEE. CDR3 amino acids: CASSTGGSTEAFF. In DNA form, the CDR3 reads TGTGCCAGCAGTACAGGGGGAAGCACTGAAGCTTTCTTT. Filled out from reference TRBV5-6 and TRBJ1-1, the complete variable domain reads DAGVTQSPTHLIKTRGQQVTLRCSPKSGHDTVSWYQQALGQGPQFIFQYYEEEERQRGNFPDRFSGHQFPNYSSELNVNALLLGDSALYLCASSTGGSTEAFFGQGTRLTVV.

This clonotype was seen repeatedly, ten times or more. The DNA for the CDR3 is TGTGCCAGCAGCCCGGACAGGGACACTGAAGCTTTCTTT. Its protein product is CASSPDRDTEAFF. V usage is TRBV5-6 and J usage is TRBJ1-1, with TRBD1 matching over 8 bases. V shed 4 bases and J 3 bases; nucleotides not matched to a gene: 2. Germline values: CDR1 SGHDT, CDR2 YYEEEE. This CDR3 has 13 residues.

This clonotype came up a few times. V is TRBV5-4 and J is TRBJ2-5, with D unclear. Trimming took 1 base from V and 5 from J, leaving 9 bases between them. The CDR3 consists of 13 residues. Germline V lookup: CDR1 SGHNT, CDR2 YYREEE (reference sequence). CDR3: CASSLMGYETQYF. The CDR3, as DNA: TGTGCCAGCAGCTTGATGGGTTACGAGACCCAGTACTTC.

This clonotype was seen many times. This chain links TRBV28 with TRBJ2-3; no clear D. The CDR3 is made up of 12 amino acids. Germline V gene data show CDR1 as MDHEN and CDR2 as SYDVKM. V lost 10 bases, J lost 2 bases, and 10 bases lay in between. The CDR3 here is CATRTHTDTQYF. The CDR3 DNA reads TGTGCCACCCGAACACACACAGATACGCAGTATTTT.

Many counts were recorded for this clonotype. The rearrangement uses TRBV7-9 and TRBJ2-7; no definite D call. Trimming took 4 bases from V and 3 from J, leaving 13 bases between them. The CDR3 sequence is 14 residues long. CDR1 and CDR2 (germline): SEHNR, FQNEAQ (reference sequence). CDR3 coding DNA: TGTGCCAGCAGCTCCACCGGTGCAGACTACGAGCAGTACTTC. As protein: CASSSTGADYEQYF.

The table lists this clonotype with many counts. CDR3 in amino acids: CASSRDRDTLYGYTF. The CDR3 DNA follows: TGTGCCAGCAGCAGAGACCGGGACACCCTCTATGGCTACACCTTC. The chain couples TRBV7-2 to TRBJ1-2, with TRBD1 as a possible D gene (6 bases). Per the germline V gene, CDR1 is SGHTA and CDR2 is FQGNSA. Trimming stripped 5 bases from V and 4 bases from J, with 17 bases between. This CDR3 contains 15 residues.

This clonotype was picked up many times. V usage is TRBV5-1 and J usage is TRBJ2-1, with D uncertain. Germline assignment: CDR1 SGHRS and CDR2 YFSETQ. V lost 4 bases to trimming and J lost 7 bases, with 12 bases between them. This CDR3 is built from 13 residues. The CDR3, as DNA: TGCGCCAGCAGCCCGTCAGCTGGGAATGAGCAGTTCTTC. Translated: CASSPSAGNEQFF.

The sample holds a few counts of this clonotype. One end of the junction fails to match germline, which may point to a read error. In DNA form, the CDR3 reads TGTCCCAGCAGTTTAATCCAAACCTACAATGAGCAGTTCTTC. This sequence encodes CPSSLIQTYNEQFF. The chain recombines TRBV12-3 or TRBV12-4 with TRBJ2-1; D gene unclear. The length of the CDR3 is 14 residues.

This clonotype was detected only a few times. In nucleotides, the CDR3 is TGTGCCAGCAGTGGACTGGGACGGGCTGGTAAGACCCAGTACTTC. Its translation is CASSGLGRAGKTQYF. The V call is TRBV6-1, the J call TRBJ2-5; possibly TRBD1 or TRBD2 for D (5 bases each). CDR3 size: 15 residues. The ends were cut back, 4 bases at V and 6 bases at J, with 18 bases in the middle. Germline V CDR1 and CDR2: MNHNS, SASEGT.

V gene TRBV20-1 combines with J gene TRBJ1-6; no clear D. The CDR3 sequence is 11 residues long. V lost 3 bases to trimming and J lost 10 bases, with 7 bases between them. Germline V gene lookup returns CDR1 DFQATT and CDR2 SNEGSKA (reference sequence). CDR3 in DNA: TGCAGTGCTAGGGGTGGCTCACCCCTCCACTTT. Its translation: CSARGGSPLHF.

This chain uses TRBV19 with TRBJ2-3; 10 nucleotides align to TRBD2. With V trimmed by 5 bases and J by 3 bases, 8 bases remained unmatched. The CDR3 loop spans 16 amino acids. Germline V CDR1 and CDR2: LNHDA, SQIVND (reference sequence). CDR3: CASSRLAGVPTDTQYF. Here the CDR3 DNA reads TGTGCCAGTAGTCGTCTAGCGGGAGTTCCGACAGATACGCAGTATTTT.

This chain joins TRBV7-9 and TRBJ2-7, with 8 bases that match TRBD2. There are 14 residues in the CDR3. With V trimmed by 3 bases and J by 3 bases, 4 bases remained unmatched. The germline V gene encodes CDR1 SEHNR and CDR2 FQNEAQ (reference sequence). The DNA for the CDR3 is TGTGCCAGCAGCTTCGACAGCGGGAGCTACGAGCAGTACTTC. As protein: CASSFDSGSYEQYF.

This clonotype was detected only a few times. This chain joins TRBV7-2 and TRBJ2-4, with 14 bases matching TRBD2. CDR1 SGHTA and CDR2 FQGNSA come from the germline V gene. This CDR3 has 15 amino acids. J was trimmed by 7 bases and V by 1 base; bases with no gene match: 0. The CDR3 protein is CASSLGTSGRNIQYF. The CDR3 bases are TGTGCCAGCAGCTTAGGGACTAGCGGGAGGAACATTCAGTACTTC.